The clone carrying this T cell receptor (beta chain) appeared many times. Its target is not known. This sample was taken from a study of identical twins. Study outcomes and limitations: Cord blood beta clonotypes that were abundant carried fewer insertions, and memory repertoires showed no such trend.

The germline gives CDR1 SGHRS, CDR2 YFSETQ. The CDR3 extends over 15 amino acids. V lost 4 bases to trimming and J lost 15 bases; unmatched junction nucleotides: 16. A universal primer site was added by template switching, and unique molecular identifiers were carried by the cDNA. TCRdb reprocessed the 5' RACE reads with MiXCR, giving one entry per CDR3 protein. The sample lists fewer than 800,000 distinct CDR3 sequences; just over 7% were seen once. These data were also filed under a second study, of yellow fever vaccine responses in identical twins. That study adds: Twins' vaccine T cell response reportedly seemed partly convergent, partly personalized.

Sequenced input: PBMCs. The sequence was obtained from a woman aged 18-29 years in good health. The rearrangement uses TRBV5-1 and TRBJ2-1, with TRBD1 identical over 10 bases. CDR3: CASSPTGGREERGFF. The CDR3 DNA sequence: TGCGCCAGCAGCCCGACAGGGGGCCGCGAAGAGCGGGGGTTCTTC. Full variable domain (remainder filled in from reference TRBV5-1 and TRBJ2-1): KAGVTQTPRYLIKTRGQQVTLSCSPISGHRSVSWYQQTPGQGLQFLFEYFSETQRNKGNFPGRFSGRQFSNSRSEMNVSTLELGDSALYLCASSPTGGREERGFFGPGTRLTVL.